These T cell receptor beta chains were read from a single sample in a study of T cell responses to AZD1222 COVID-19 vaccine. The data were produced by immunoSEQ multiplex PCR, yet TCRdb's version contains in-frame clones alone and is incomplete. The data hold 140,000 to 150,000 clones, with roughly 90% observed a single time. The material was peripheral blood, obtained 28 days after the second dose of the MenACWY control vaccine. Receptors originate from an adult who received the MenACWY meningococcal vaccine as a control. The CDR3 runs from the conserved cysteine through the conserved F or W. The D gene is left open where the match is weak. Expanded clones get a size class; other rows say once, few or many, or leave the size out.

size	D	V	J	length	DNA	CDR3
.	.	TRBV27	TRBJ2-5	16	TGTGCCAGCAGTTTATATACCAGGGGACGGCAGGGGACCCAGTACTTC	CASSLYTRGRQGTQYF
.	.	TRBV10-3	TRBJ1-2	12	TGTGCCACCACGCCAGAAGGCTATGGCTACACCTTC	CATTPEGYGYTF
.	TRBD2	TRBV7-2	TRBJ2-1	15	TGTGCCAGCAGCTTGATAGCGGGAGGGCAAAATGAGCAGTTCTTC	CASSLIAGGQNEQFF
.	TRBD1	TRBV5-6	TRBJ1-1	15	TGTGCCAGCAGCAGGCAGGGGGCGCGGAGCACTGAAGCTTTCTTT	CASSRQGARSTEAFF
once	.	TRBV12-3/TRBV12-4	TRBJ1-1	12	TGTGCCAGCAGCCATGGAGGAACTGAAGCTTTCTTT	CASSHGGTEAFF
few	.	TRBV28	TRBJ1-3	14	TGTGCCAGCAGTTTCCGGGGCCACGGGAACACCATATATTTT	CASSFRGHGNTIYF
.	.	TRBV7-2	TRBJ1-3	15	TGTGCCAGCAGCCCCAGGACGGCCTCTGGAAACACCATATATTTT	CASSPRTASGNTIYF
.	.	TRBV7-2	TRBJ1-5	16	TGTGCCAGCAGCTTAGCGGGGGAGTATAGCAATCAGCCCCAGCATTTT	CASSLAGEYSNQPQHF
.	TRBD2	TRBV7-3	TRBJ2-1	16	TGTGCCAGCAGCTTAGGCGGGAGGCCCCCCTACAATGAGCAGTTCTTC	CASSLGGRPPYNEQFF
.	TRBD2	TRBV2	TRBJ2-1	17	TGTGCCAGCAATCGGGCTAGCGGGGGGAGCTCCTACAATGAGCAGTTCTTC	CASNRASGGSSYNEQFF
.	.	TRBV4-2	TRBJ2-1	14	TGTGCCAGCAGCCAAGATTCTTTCGGCCCCGAGCAGTTCTTC	CASSQDSFGPEQFF
once	.	TRBV6-6	TRBJ2-7	11	TGTGCCAGCAGCTTCCAGGGAAAGCAGTACTTC	CASSFQGKQYF
.	.	TRBV5-1	TRBJ1-1	14	TGCGCCAGCAGCCTCTGGATGGGGAACACTGAAGCTTTCTTT	CASSLWMGNTEAFF
once	TRBD2	TRBV25-1	TRBJ2-3	16	TGTGCCAGCAGTAAAGGGGTAGCGGGGGGCACAGATACGCAGTATTTT	CASSKGVAGGTDTQYF
.	TRBD1	TRBV28	TRBJ2-7	14	TGTGCCAGCAGTCCGGGACAGGGACCCTACGAGCAGTACTTC	CASSPGQGPYEQYF
.	.	TRBV5-1	TRBJ2-3	14	TGCGCCAGCAGCCCAGGCGACGGGACAGATACGCAGTATTTT	CASSPGDGTDTQYF
.	.	TRBV5-1	TRBJ1-1	13	TGCGCCAGCCACCCTGGGGTAGGCACTGAAGCTTTCTTT	CASHPGVGTEAFF
.	.	TRBV7-2	TRBJ2-5	15	TGTGCCAGCAGCTCCCGCCCCCAGGGAAGGGAGACCCAGTACTTC	CASSSRPQGRETQYF
.	.	TRBV24-1	TRBJ1-5	14	TGTGCCACCAGTGATTTGGATAGCAATCAGCCCCAGCATTTT	CATSDLDSNQPQHF
.	TRBD2	TRBV7-2	TRBJ2-2	14	TGTGCCAGCAGTCGCGGGAGGAGCACCGGGGAGCTGTTTTTT	CASSRGRSTGELFF
.	.	TRBV4-3	TRBJ1-3	15	TGCGCCAGCAGCCAATACGGACCCTCTGGAAACACCATATATTTT	CASSQYGPSGNTIYF
.	.	TRBV6-2/TRBV6-3	TRBJ2-7	12	TGTGCCAGCAGTTGGCAGGGGAACGAGCAGTACTTC	CASSWQGNEQYF
.	TRBD1	TRBV13	TRBJ1-1	15	TGTGCCAGCAGCCCGGGCACAGGGGGCAACACTGAAGCTTTCTTT	CASSPGTGGNTEAFF
once	TRBD1	TRBV4-2	TRBJ1-2	14	TGTGCCAGCAGCCAAGGACAGGGTAGCAGTGGCTACACCTTC	CASSQGQGSSGYTF
.	.	TRBV6-2/TRBV6-3	TRBJ2-7	13	TGTGCCAGCAGTTGGGACAACTCCTACGAGCAGTACTTC	CASSWDNSYEQYF
few	.	TRBV6-5	TRBJ2-7	13	TGTGCCAGCAGCACGGACAGTACCTACGAGCAGTACTTC	CASSTDSTYEQYF
.	TRBD1	TRBV9	TRBJ1-6	15	TGTGCCAGCAGCGTAGGGGGACAGCATAATTCACCCCTCCACTTT	CASSVGGQHNSPLHF
.	TRBD1	TRBV24-1	TRBJ2-7	15	TGTGCCACCAGCGGATCACAGGGGGCGGCATACGAGCAGTACTTC	CATSGSQGAAYEQYF
.	.	TRBV20-1	TRBJ1-6	11	TGCAGTATCACCGGCGATTCACCCCTCCACTTT	CSITGDSPLHF
.	TRBD1	TRBV2	TRBJ2-2	15	TGTGCCAGCATTCCCGGACAGGGGGGCACCGGGGAGCTGTTTTTT	CASIPGQGGTGELFF
.	.	TRBV2	TRBJ2-3	12	TGTGCCAGCGGTGGGGTGCGGGATACGCAGTATTTT	CASGGVRDTQYF
.	TRBD1	TRBV19	TRBJ1-5	17	TGTGCCAGTAGTACCGAGAGGAGACAGGGGGTCGATCAGCCCCAGCATTTT	CASSTERRQGVDQPQHF
.	.	TRBV7-2	TRBJ2-7	14	TGTGCCAGCAGCTGGACACCGAGCTCCTACGAGCAGTACTTC	CASSWTPSSYEQYF
.	.	TRBV3-1/TRBV3-2	TRBJ2-1	16	TGTGCCAGCAGCCAAGCCAGTGGCGGGGCCTACAATGAGCAGTTCTTC	CASSQASGGAYNEQFF
.	.	TRBV19	TRBJ1-2	17	TGTGCCAGTAGAGAAGTAGGGGGGCGAAATTCTAACTATGGCTACACCTTC	CASREVGGRNSNYGYTF
.	TRBD1	TRBV7-9	TRBJ2-1	17	TGTGCCAGCAGTTCCGCACCGGGACAGGGAGTCAACAATGAGCAGTTCTTC	CASSSAPGQGVNNEQFF
.	.	TRBV18	TRBJ1-3	17	TGTGCCAGCTCACCACTGGCACCTAAGAGCTCTGGAAACACCATATATTTT	CASSPLAPKSSGNTIYF
once	.	TRBV28	TRBJ2-7	15	TGTGCCAGCAGTTCCGGGGGGCGGGAGTTCAACGAGCAGTACTTC	CASSSGGREFNEQYF
.	TRBD1	TRBV4-1	TRBJ2-7	14	TGCGCCAGCAGCCGGGGGACAGCTCCCTACGAGCAGTACTTC	CASSRGTAPYEQYF
.	.	TRBV19	TRBJ1-4	13	TGTGCCAGTAGTATAGTTGTGTTGGAAAAACTGTTTTTT	CASSIVVLEKLFF